This TCR beta chain is from a study of T cell repertoires in cytomegalovirus infection (dated by TCRdb to about 2019). With regard to the full study: Peptide stimulations targeted recently identified HLA-C-restricted CMV epitopes, whose presentation resists viral immunomodulation, together with well-studied HLA-B-restricted epitopes. The HLA type of each donor mattered for the analysis, because public TCR beta signatures pointed to carriage of CMV infection along with the matching HLA type. What the research found in general, with its limitations: Carriers of CMV infection plus the relevant HLA type were discriminated by the cumulative frequency of public TCR beta family members in the study cohort and in an independent 352-donor cohort. In the ex vivo response, HLA-C-restricted CMV-specific TCR beta clonotypes were dominant, and in two of eight donors the single most frequent clonotype came from this HLA-C-restricted group.

Points on this clonotype: Its antigen remains undetermined. Base qualities are missing; no much larger clone stands one base away.

The germline V end is reduced by 0 bases and the J end by 6 bases; junction bases left unmatched: 6. The CDR1 and CDR2 encoded by the germline V gene are SGHRS and YFSETQ. Reading from cysteine to phenylalanine, the CDR3 counts 15 amino acids. Solely the CDR3 DNA is kept, with 45 bases framed from the first base. The treatment or condition label of this sample denotes: in vitro stimulation with specific CMV peptide epitopes to enrich CMV-specific T cells. Sequenced using an Illumina HiSeq 1500. The public sequencing data were trimmed at Q25 with fastp and processed into clonotypes with MiXCR by TCRdb, which kept only in-frame beta chains. When rows share a CDR3 protein, they turn into one entry using the most common DNA and genes. For this sample there are around 300,000 distinct CDR3 sequences; roughly 25% appear just once. The ten largest clones take up roughly 14% of the sample.

Rearrangement joined TRBV5-1 to TRBJ2-3; 8 bases in between match TRBD1. This receptor was taken from a human donor in good health (CMV status not recorded). Some clones in this sample may be carry-over from other donors' samples. Specimen: cultured PBMCs, collected from culture after CMV antigen stimulation. The sequenced DNA: TGCGCCAGCAGCTTGGCCAGGACAGGGATGGATACGCAGTATTTT. The translation is CASSLARTGMDTQYF.